This T cell receptor beta chain was sequenced for a study of T cell responses to AZD1222 COVID-19 vaccine. Study-level results: Increases in Spike-specific TCR breadth and depth were seen after two AZD1222 doses.

TCRdb's table, derived via immunoSEQ multiplex PCR, lists solely in-frame clones and lacks some. The sample contains some 200,000 clones, around nine tenths of which appear only once. V lost 4 bases, J lost 1 base, and 2 bases lay in between. Germline lookup yields CDR1 SGHNT and CDR2 YYREEE (reference sequence). CDR3 length equals 12 residues. In regard to this clone: Its antigen is unidentified.

This TCR was recovered from an adult who received the MenACWY meningococcal vaccine as a control. Sequenced material: peripheral blood, taken 28 days after the second dose of the MenACWY control vaccine. The chain uses TRBV5-4 and TRBJ2-2; the D is unclear. The CDR3 DNA sequence: TGTGCCAGCAGCCTGAACACCGGGGAGCTGTTTTTT. Protein product: CASSLNTGELFF.